This T cell receptor beta chain was sequenced for a study of T cell changes during pregnancy in multiple sclerosis. CDR3 size: 15 residues. Losses at the gene ends were 2 bases for V and 4 bases for J; bases not matched to a gene: 6. Germline V lookup: CDR1 SGDLS, CDR2 YYNGEE. Produced via immunoSEQ multiplex PCR; TCRdb's table is partial and in-frame only. The table lists about 120,000 clones, approximately 93% of them singletons. The receptor was isolated from a female donor with multiple sclerosis, enrolled in a pregnancy study. The sample here was peripheral blood, taken before pregnancy. V and J are TRBV9 and TRBJ2-5, with TRBD1 matching 9 bases. The chain's CDR3 is CASSVYGTGIETQYF. CDR3 DNA sequence: TGTGCCAGCAGCGTCTACGGGACAGGGATAGAGACCCAGTACTTC.